The 6 T cell receptor beta chains below all came from one sample that was sequenced in a study of blood T cell repertoires in COVID-19. Here immunoSEQ multiplex PCR was the method, and the copy in TCRdb shows in-frame clones only, minus some. Of more than 95,000 clones in the sample, about 87% were seen once. The sequencing sample was made of peripheral blood. The receptor set was obtained from a man in his fifties with acute or convalescent COVID-19.

This chain links TRBV18 with TRBJ2-7; TRBD1 matches at 8 bases. Germline values: CDR1 KGHSH, CDR2 LQKENI. This CDR3 has 13 amino acids. Trimming took 6 bases from V and 6 from J; bases not matched to a gene: 7. The CDR3: CASSGTGYSEQYF. Here the CDR3 DNA reads TGTGCCAGCTCCGGGACAGGCTATTCCGAGCAGTACTTC.

V is TRBV3-1 (or the pseudogene TRBV3-2) and J is TRBJ1-2; TRBD1 aligns across 8 bases. The ends lost 0 bases at V and 6 bases at J; junction bases unmatched: 6. The CDR3 extends over 15 amino acids. CDR1 is LGHDT and CDR2 is YNNKEL in the germline V gene (reference sequence). The CDR3 DNA sequence: TGTGCCAGCAGCCAAGATCCGCGGACAGGGAATGGCTACACCTTC. Translating gives CASSQDPRTGNGYTF.

This chain joins TRBV18 and TRBJ2-5, with D possibly being TRBD2 (6 bases). Per germline, CDR1 KGHSH and CDR2 LQKENI. Trimming left V 2 bases short and J 4 bases short, with 11 bases between. The CDR3 sequence is 14 residues long. CDR3 coding DNA: TGTGCCAGCTCACCAGGCGGGGTCGGAGAGACCCAGTACTTC. This gives the protein CASSPGGVGETQYF.

The chain is built from TRBV15 and TRBJ2-7, with 9 nucleotides matching TRBD1. V lost 3 bases and J lost 3; bases outside the gene matches: 9. This CDR3 spans 16 amino acids. Germline lookup yields CDR1 LNHNV and CDR2 YYDKDF (reference sequence). CDR3: CATSREPGQGDYEQYF. CDR3 bases: TGTGCCACCAGCAGGGAACCGGGACAGGGCGACTACGAGCAGTACTTC.

The V gene is TRBV5-8, the J gene TRBJ2-7, with TRBD1 as a possible D gene (5 bases). The CDR3 is 15 amino acids. The V end lost 2 bases, the J end lost 5 bases, and 17 bases lay between the germline ends. Per the germline V gene, CDR1 is SGHTS and CDR2 is YDEGEE. Here the CDR3 DNA reads TGTGCCAGCAGCTTAGGCCGACAGAGGAGCGACGAGCAGTACTTC. It encodes CASSLGRQRSDEQYF.

V gene TRBV5-1 combines with J gene TRBJ1-2; 10 nucleotides match TRBD1. The CDR3 runs 15 residues. V trimming: 3 bases; J trimming: 2 bases; junction bases outside the gene matches: 4. CDR1 SGHRS and CDR2 YFSETQ come from the germline V gene. Written as DNA, the CDR3 is TGCGCCAGCAGCTCGGGACAGGGGAAGAACTATGGCTACACCTTC. Translated: CASSSGQGKNYGYTF.